This T cell receptor (beta chain) appears in the sequencing data of a study of human T cells and chemical hapten exposure. TCRdb fed the RACE reads into MiXCR, producing one record per CDR3 protein. This sample has tens of thousands of distinct CDR3 sequences; roughly 10% occur once, and the top ten carry around 4%. Time point denoted: patch test 1, 2 weeks after DPC sensitization. The treatment here: therapeutic diphenylcyclopropenone sensitization with weekly scalp DPC. This clonotype was observed a handful of times. The CDR3 totals 12 residues. The J segment lost 9 bases and the V segment lost 5 bases, leaving 4 bases of the junction unmatched. Germline V lookup: CDR1 MNHEY, CDR2 SVGEGT.

This sequence joins TRBV6-2 or TRBV6-3 and TRBJ1-5; 7 bases align to TRBD1. This clonotype was obtained from a woman aged 50 to 60 with alopecia areata. Some clones in this sample may be carry-over from other donors' samples. Sequenced material: whole blood, taken in connection with sensitization to the hapten diphenylcyclopropenone (DPC). This CDR3 is CASSGGQLPQHF. The CDR3 DNA is TGTGCCAGCAGTGGGGGACAGCTGCCCCAGCATTTT.